This T cell receptor (beta chain) was profiled in a study of cytomegalovirus exposure and HLA in healthy donors. Study findings and constraints: The investigators catalogued 164 TCR beta chains as cytomegalovirus-associated. A few CMV-associated chains were confirmed in vitro to be specific for CMV antigens. For cytomegalovirus status, the classifier reportedly gave diagnoses with high specificity and sensitivity.

On this clone itself: Its antigen is still unknown.

Measured with immunoSEQ multiplex PCR; TCRdb has only the in-frame clones, and not every one. The sample yields 150,000 to 200,000 clones, 86% seen once. Germline V gives CDR1 SGDLS, CDR2 YYNGEE. The CDR3 has 15 residues. The junction had 7 bases not matched to a gene; V was cut back by 2 bases and J by 2 bases. The chain uses TRBV9 and TRBJ2-7; TRBD1 agrees at 7 bases. The sequencing input was PBMCs. This clonotype was sampled from a young woman in good health and CMV-seronegative. CDR3: CASSVGQPGAYEQYF. In DNA, the CDR3 is TGTGCCAGCAGCGTGGGACAGCCTGGGGCCTACGAGCAGTACTTC.